The sequence of this T cell receptor beta chain was determined in a study of early T cells in non-severe SARS-CoV-2 infection. Across the whole study: Whole-blood bulk RNA, unsorted, was sequenced, and chains were unpaired. Study-level points and caveats: VDJdb matching, biased toward anti-spike CD8 responses, missed private and CD4 specificities.

Trimming removed 2 bases from V and 3 bases from J, with 7 bases in between. The CDR3 sequence is 13 residues long. CDR1 is SGHTA, CDR2 FQGTGA, per germline. Individual cDNA molecules were tagged with unique molecular identifiers. Each CDR3 protein is one row after TCRdb ran MiXCR on the 5' RACE reads. This sample has 35,000 to 45,000 distinct CDR3 sequences, with 5.5% to 8% found just once. In its sample, this clonotype was seen many times. What it binds is not known. The receptor's source is an adult who was a healthcare worker with PCR-confirmed SARS-CoV-2 infection or an uninfected control (not recorded which). Source: whole blood, taken at baseline. This rearrangement joins TRBV7-3 to TRBJ1-2; D remains ambiguous. The CDR3 spells CASSLSGHYGYTF. The CDR3 DNA follows: TGTGCCAGCAGCTTATCAGGCCACTATGGCTACACCTTC.